The rows below give T cell receptor beta chains drawn from one sample of a study of Graves' ophthalmopathy and Graves' hyperthyroidism. TCRdb processed the multiplex PCR reads anew with MiXCR; each CDR3 protein has one entry. The repertoire consists of 560,000 or so distinct CDR3 sequences, with 39% occurring once and the leading ten covering roughly 4%. Sequencing was carried out using peripheral blood or thyroid tissue (not recorded which). The origin of the receptors is an adult man with Graves' hyperthyroidism. Both conserved end residues are part of each CDR3. Fields, in order: J gene, clone size, D gene, V gene, CDR3 protein, CDR3 DNA. D genes are given only for firm matches. The listing skips clone size in some rows; elsewhere it reads once, few, many or a size class.

>TRBJ1-2|many|-|TRBV2
CASSDSSYGYTF
TGTGCCAGCAGTGATTCCAGCTATGGCTACACCTTC
>TRBJ2-2|-|TRBD2|TRBV7-3
CASISGRFTGELFF
TGTGCCAGCATTAGCGGGAGATTTACCGGGGAGCTGTTTTTT
>TRBJ2-7|few|TRBD2|TRBV28
CASSKWGGSIYEQYF
TGTGCCAGCAGCAAATGGGGGGGTTCAATCTACGAGCAGTACTTC
>TRBJ2-7|many|-|TRBV25-1
CASSESRSYEQYF
TGTGCCAGCAGTGAATCCCGCTCCTACGAGCAGTACTTC
>TRBJ2-7|many|-|TRBV20-1
CSARISQRGEFYYEQCF
TGCAGCGCTAGAATCAGTCAAAGGGGGGAGTTTTACTACGAGCAGTGCTTC
>TRBJ1-1|few|-|TRBV3-1
CASSQELAEGEAFF
TGTGCCAGCAGCCAAGAACTGGCCGAGGGTGAAGCTTTCTTT
>TRBJ2-7|-|TRBD1|TRBV2
CASGQGDGLEQYF
TGTGCCAGCGGACAGGGGGATGGACTCGAGCAGTACTTC
>TRBJ2-3|-|-|TRBV14
CASSRLTSTDTQYF
TGTGCCAGCAGCCGGCTAACTAGCACAGATACGCAGTATTTT
>TRBJ2-5|-|-|TRBV29-1
CSSYSQETQYF
TGCAGCTCATACTCCCAAGAGACCCAGTACTTC
>TRBJ2-2|few|-|TRBV5-1
CASSLVAAGDKAGELFF
TGCGCCAGCAGCTTGGTGGCCGCAGGGGATAAGGCCGGGGAGCTGTTTTTT
>TRBJ1-2|many|-|TRBV19
CASSSRPDSYGYTF
TGTGCCAGTAGTTCTCGCCCGGACAGCTATGGCTACACCTTC
>TRBJ1-5|many|-|TRBV20-1
CSAETGSAQPQHF
TGCAGTGCTGAGACAGGTTCAGCCCAGCCCCAGCATTTT
>TRBJ2-7|-|TRBD2|TRBV12-3/TRBV12-4
CASSLAATSGRKEQYF
TGTGCCAGCAGCCTCGCGGCCACTAGCGGGAGGAAAGAGCAGTACTTC
>TRBJ2-7|few|-|TRBV12-3/TRBV12-4
CASSDLEGQLYEQYF
TGTGCCAGCAGCGACCTCGAGGGACAACTCTACGAGCAGTACTTC
>TRBJ2-5|once|-|TRBV29-1
CSSPQHLSRETQYF
TGCAGCAGTCCACAACACCTAAGCAGGGAGACCCAGTACTTC
>TRBJ2-7|-|TRBD1|TRBV29-1
CSVGNLGTGVYEQYF
TGCAGCGTTGGAAATTTAGGGACAGGCGTCTACGAGCAGTACTTC
>TRBJ1-6|-|TRBD1|TRBV9
CASSSSAPGGSYNSPLHF
TGTGCCAGCAGCTCATCTGCCCCAGGGGGCTCCTATAATTCACCCCTCCACTTT
>TRBJ1-5|many|-|TRBV7-2
CASSLGGWSQPQHF
TGTGCCAGCAGCTTAGGAGGGTGGAGTCAGCCCCAGCATTTT
>TRBJ1-6|many|-|TRBV7-8
CASSLRGVDPLHF
TGTGCCAGCAGCTTACGGGGGGTTGATCCCCTCCACTTT
>TRBJ1-6|few|-|TRBV7-2
CASSSFRGSYNSPLHF
TGTGCCAGCAGCTCCTTCAGGGGCTCCTATAATTCACCCCTCCACTTT
>TRBJ2-5|-|-|TRBV7-2
CASNLAGLEGETQYF
TGTGCCAGCAATCTGGCAGGGTTGGAAGGGGAGACCCAGTACTTC
>TRBJ1-1|many|-|TRBV5-1
CASRLSASNTEAFF
TGCGCCAGCAGACTGTCGGCATCGAACACTGAAGCTTTCTTT
>TRBJ2-7|few|TRBD2|TRBV6-5
CASGTPGLAGDGPYEQYF
TGTGCCAGCGGGACCCCGGGACTAGCGGGAGATGGCCCCTACGAGCAGTACTTC
>TRBJ2-2|-|TRBD2|TRBV2
CASSQGGRMNTGELFF
TGTGCCAGCAGTCAGGGAGGGCGGATGAACACCGGGGAGCTGTTTTTT
>TRBJ2-2|-|-|TRBV29-1
CSVVAGSTGELFF
TGCAGCGTTGTGGCAGGGTCCACCGGGGAGCTGTTTTTT
>TRBJ2-7|-|-|TRBV20-1
CSGAPSSYEQYF
TGCAGTGGGGCACCGAGCTCCTACGAGCAGTACTTC
>TRBJ2-5|many|-|TRBV3-1
CASSQDSQETQYF
TGTGCCAGCAGCCAAGACAGTCAAGAGACCCAGTACTTC
>TRBJ2-7|few|-|TRBV7-9
CASSPLPPTNRAEQYF
TGTGCCAGCTCACCACTGCCTCCAACGAACAGGGCCGAGCAGTACTTC
>TRBJ2-6|many|-|TRBV7-3
CASSLTGPGANVLTF
TGTGCCAGCAGCTTAACAGGGCCTGGGGCCAACGTCCTGACTTTC
>TRBJ2-2|many|-|TRBV5-1
CASSPRDPYTGELFF
TGCGCCAGCAGCCCGCGGGACCCTTACACCGGGGAGCTGTTTTTT
>TRBJ1-5|-|TRBD1|TRBV7-9
CASSTGQFNQPQHF
TGTGCCAGCTCGACAGGGCAGTTCAATCAGCCCCAGCATTTT
>TRBJ1-2|-|TRBD1|TRBV11-2
CASKLAGQSYGYTF
TGTGCCAGCAAGTTAGCGGGACAGTCCTATGGCTACACCTTC
>TRBJ2-2|few|-|TRBV3-1
CASSPARGSGELFF
TGTGCCAGCAGCCCTGCTCGAGGGAGCGGGGAGCTGTTTTTT
>TRBJ1-6|-|-|TRBV11-1
CASSSHDLQAYNSPLHF
TGTGCCAGCAGCTCGCACGACCTACAGGCGTATAATTCACCCCTCCACTTT
>TRBJ1-1|many|-|TRBV7-9
CASSLGGSTARGTEAFF
TGTGCCAGCAGCTTAGGGGGCAGCACCGCCCGGGGTACTGAAGCTTTCTTT
>TRBJ2-7|few|-|TRBV28
CASTRGLVAYEQYF
TGTGCCAGCACTAGGGGCCTAGTCGCCTACGAGCAGTACTTC
>TRBJ1-1|many|-|TRBV19
CASSIRGFKNTEAFF
TGTGCCAGTAGTATACGCGGGTTCAAAAACACTGAAGCTTTCTTT
>TRBJ2-2|few|-|TRBV29-1
CSVDTPNTGELFF
TGCAGCGTTGACACCCCGAACACCGGGGAGCTGTTTTTT
>TRBJ1-6|-|TRBD1|TRBV7-3
CASSLTRDSGSPLHF
TGTGCCAGCAGCTTAACAAGGGACAGTGGGTCACCCCTCCACTTT
>TRBJ1-5|-|-|TRBV10-3
CAISARGGNQPQHF
TGTGCCATCAGTGCCAGGGGTGGGAATCAGCCCCAGCATTTT
>TRBJ1-5|few|-|TRBV12-3/TRBV12-4
CASSFAGGYQPQHF
TGTGCCAGCAGTTTTGCTGGGGGCTATCAGCCCCAGCATTTT
>TRBJ2-5|-|-|TRBV7-2
CASSLESRVITGETQYF
TGTGCCAGCAGCTTAGAGTCGAGGGTCATCACCGGGGAGACCCAGTACTTC
>TRBJ2-7|-|TRBD2|TRBV6-1
CATRGSGGYNEQYF
TGTGCCACCCGCGGGAGCGGGGGCTACAATGAGCAGTACTTC
>TRBJ1-6|many|-|TRBV3-1
CASSQDRISPLHF
TGTGCCAGCAGCCAAGACAGGATTTCACCCCTCCACTTT
>TRBJ2-5|many|TRBD2|TRBV29-1
CSVESGLAGLQETQYF
TGCAGCGTTGAATCGGGACTAGCGGGCTTACAAGAGACCCAGTACTTC
>TRBJ1-2|many|-|TRBV29-1
CSAPRGNGHYGHTF
TGCAGCGCCCCGAGAGGGAACGGGCACTATGGCCACACCTTC
>TRBJ2-7|once|-|TRBV7-9
CASSLALGGSLYEQYF
TGTGCCAGCAGCTTAGCCTTGGGGGGTTCCCTCTACGAGCAGTACTTC
>TRBJ1-2|-|-|TRBV30
CALGVRGGYGYTF
TGTGCCTTGGGGGTGAGGGGAGGGTATGGCTACACCTTC
>TRBJ2-3|-|-|TRBV24-1
CATSDLHSQTHSTDTQYF
TGTGCCACCAGTGATTTGCACTCGCAGACCCATAGCACAGATACGCAGTATTTT
>TRBJ2-6|-|-|TRBV12-3/TRBV12-4
CASTLGGRLSGANVLTF
TGTGCCAGCACTCTAGGGGGGAGACTATCTGGGGCCAACGTCCTGACTTTC
>TRBJ1-3|many|-|TRBV29-1
CSVDDGLAGNTIYF
TGCAGCGTTGATGATGGGTTGGCTGGAAACACCATATATTTT
>TRBJ2-2|many|-|TRBV7-9
CASSPGTGELFF
TGTGCCAGCAGCCCTGGGACCGGGGAGCTGTTTTTT
>TRBJ2-1|-|TRBD2|TRBV29-1
CSVTSGRKLNEQFF
TGCAGCGTTACAAGCGGGAGAAAGCTCAATGAGCAGTTCTTC
>TRBJ1-4|-|-|TRBV4-1
CASSQERGGNEKLFF
TGCGCCAGCAGCCAAGAGCGGGGTGGGAATGAAAAACTGTTTTTT
>TRBJ2-6|-|-|TRBV20-1
CSARDLAGANVLTF
TGCAGTGCTAGAGATCTGGCAGGGGCCAACGTCCTGACTTTC
>TRBJ1-4|many|-|TRBV28
CASSLNGNEKLFF
TGTGCCAGCAGTTTGAATGGCAATGAAAAACTGTTTTTT
>TRBJ2-3|-|TRBD2|TRBV20-1
CSARTSGRSGDTQYF
TGCAGTGCCCGGACTAGCGGGAGATCGGGGGATACGCAGTATTTT
>TRBJ2-2|few|-|TRBV29-1
CSVGQANTGELFF
TGCAGCGTTGGGCAGGCGAACACCGGGGAGCTGTTTTTT
>TRBJ1-3|many|TRBD1|TRBV20-1
CSARETGGVGNTIYF
TGCAGTGCTAGAGAAACAGGGGGCGTTGGAAACACCATATATTTT
>TRBJ1-3|-|-|TRBV9
CASSNTFPGAGNTIYF
TGTGCCAGCAGCAATACCTTCCCGGGGGCTGGAAACACCATATATTTT